Listed here are 20 T cell receptor beta chains from one sample, sequenced in a study of blood T cells in healthy people across ages. Alongside a J-beta primer mix, a sample-barcoded 5' primer served in a second PCR lasting roughly 6 to 11 cycles. In TCRdb, the 5' RACE reads were re-called with MiXCR into one record per CDR3 protein. The table lists 1.5 million to 2 million distinct CDR3 sequences, roughly 27% of them singletons, with less than 9.5% in the top ten. Specimen: blood. These receptors came from a woman aged 30 to 39 in good health.

J is TRBJ2-3 and V is TRBV9, with 8 bases lining up with TRBD2. The germline CDR1 and CDR2 sequences are SGDLS and YYNGEE. J lost 1 base, V lost 2 bases, and 12 bases had no gene match. The CDR3 has 18 residues. The CDR3 nucleotides are TGTGCCAGCAGCGTCTCTCTTGGCGGGGGGTTCGGCACAGATACGCAGTATTTT. Translation: CASSVSLGGGFGTDTQYF.

This clonotype has ten or more counts. The CDR3 is CATSDGQGAREQYF. DNA for the CDR3: TGTGCCACCAGTGATGGACAGGGGGCGAGGGAGCAGTACTTC. The genes are TRBV24-1 and TRBJ2-7; 11 nucleotides align to TRBD1. Unmatched junction bases numbered 4, after V lost 3 bases and J lost 7 bases. The CDR3 length is 14 residues. CDR1 and CDR2 from the germline V gene are KGHDR and SFDVKD.

The rearrangement uses TRBV12-3 or TRBV12-4 and TRBJ2-1, with D perhaps given as TRBD1 or TRBD2 (5 bases each). The CDR3 is 13 amino acids. V gave up 6 bases and J gave up 10 bases, with 16 bases separating them. CDR3: CASRGEFGVEQFF. The CDR3 DNA is TGTGCCAGCAGAGGGGAGTTTGGCGTCGAGCAGTTCTTC.

The chain has TRBV29-1 and TRBJ2-3, with TRBD2 matching 7 bases. CDR3 length equals 15 residues. CDR1 and CDR2 (germline): SQVTM, ANQGSEA. The V and J ends lost 6 bases and 2 bases, in that order; junction bases with no gene match: 11. CDR3 DNA sequence: TGCAGCGTGGCTAGCGGACGAACTTCCACAGATACGCAGTATTTT. It translates to CSVASGRTSTDTQYF.

The chain has TRBV5-1 and TRBJ2-1; 7 bases align to TRBD2. V lost 0 bases and J lost 6; bases outside the gene matches: 3. This CDR3 is built from 14 residues. Per the germline V gene, CDR1 is SGHRS and CDR2 is YFSETQ. The CDR3 DNA reads as TGCGCCAGCAGCTTGGAGGGAGGGTCCAATGAGCAGTTCTTC. This encodes CASSLEGGSNEQFF. Full variable domain (outside the CDR3, taken from reference TRBV5-1 and TRBJ2-1): KAGVTQTPRYLIKTRGQQVTLSCSPISGHRSVSWYQQTPGQGLQFLFEYFSETQRNKGNFPGRFSGRQFSNSRSEMNVSTLELGDSALYLCASSLEGGSNEQFFGPGTRLTVL.

This clonotype was seen many times. The rearrangement links TRBV29-1 to TRBJ2-1, with a possible D match to TRBD1 (5 bases). The length of the CDR3 is 11 residues. V lost 6 bases and J lost 5, with 8 bases in between. Germline V gives CDR1 SQVTM, CDR2 ANQGSEA. CDR3 amino acids: CSVRQHNEQFF. In DNA form, the CDR3 reads TGCAGCGTAAGACAGCACAATGAGCAGTTCTTC.

In its sample, this clonotype was seen a few times. This chain links TRBV25-1 with TRBJ2-3, with D uncertain. The V end lost 1 base, the J end lost 0 bases, and 5 bases lay between the germline ends. Germline CDR1 and CDR2: MGHDK and SYGVNS. The CDR3 extends over 14 amino acids. The CDR3 is CASSELGSTDTQYF. CDR3 bases: TGTGCCAGCAGTGAATTAGGTAGCACAGATACGCAGTATTTT.

The V call is TRBV25-1, the J call TRBJ2-2; the match to TRBD2 covers 8 bases. V lost 6 bases to trimming and J lost 1 base; unmatched junction nucleotides: 1. The CDR3 is 14 amino acids. Germline V CDR1 and CDR2: MGHDK, SYGVNS. The CDR3 sequence: CASRGLGNTGELFF. CDR3 DNA sequence: TGTGCCAGCAGGGGACTAGGGAACACCGGGGAGCTGTTTTTT.

This clonotype was recorded many times. This sequence joins TRBV20-1 and TRBJ2-7, with D possibly matching TRBD1 (6 bases). Trimming cost V 2 bases and J 4 bases, with 12 bases left between them. Germline-derived CDR1 and CDR2 are DFQATT and SNEGSKA (reference sequence). The CDR3 has 13 amino acids. The DNA for the CDR3 is TGCAGTGCTAGACCCGTACAGGGTTACGAGCAGTACTTC. Translating it yields CSARPVQGYEQYF.

Ten or more counts support this clonotype. V and J are TRBV7-3 and TRBJ2-3; 7 bases align to TRBD2. V gave up 3 bases and J gave up 0 bases; unmatched junction bases: 3. The CDR3 is made up of 15 amino acids. Germline values: CDR1 SGHTA, CDR2 FQGTGA. DNA of the CDR3: TGTGCCAGCAGCTTTAACGGGGGGAGCACAGATACGCAGTATTTT. Translation gives CASSFNGGSTDTQYF.

This clonotype was found a few times. The CDR3 DNA reads as TGCAGTGCTTCCCCCGGGACTAGCGCCTACGAGCAGTACTTC. As protein: CSASPGTSAYEQYF. The chain carries TRBV20-1 and TRBJ2-7; 10 bases are shared with TRBD2. This CDR3 region has 14 residues. J was trimmed by 2 bases and V by 5 bases; bases with no gene match: 6. Germline assignment: CDR1 DFQATT and CDR2 SNEGSKA (reference sequence).

This clonotype was seen a handful of times. The V call is TRBV2, the J call TRBJ1-2; 8 bases map to TRBD1. The J segment lost 5 bases and the V segment lost 11 bases, leaving 13 bases of the junction unmatched. Per the germline V gene, CDR1 is SNHLY and CDR2 is FYNNEI. This CDR3 has 14 amino acids. CDR3 nucleotide sequence: TGTGCCGGAGGGTCGAGACAGGGGAGATATGGCTACACCTTC. This sequence encodes CAGGSRQGRYGYTF.

This clonotype was observed a handful of times. This chain connects TRBV5-1 to TRBJ2-1; a possible D gene is TRBD1 (5 bases). CDR1 SGHRS and CDR2 YFSETQ come from the germline V gene. Trimming took 0 bases from V and 9 from J, leaving 16 bases between them. The CDR3 covers 15 residues. The CDR3 sequence is CASSLAAGLGGEQFF. The CDR3 nucleotides are TGCGCCAGCAGCTTGGCGGCAGGGCTAGGCGGTGAGCAGTTCTTC. The full variable domain, in which reference TRBV5-1 and TRBJ2-1 provide the parts outside the CDR3, is KAGVTQTPRYLIKTRGQQVTLSCSPISGHRSVSWYQQTPGQGLQFLFEYFSETQRNKGNFPGRFSGRQFSNSRSEMNVSTLELGDSALYLCASSLAAGLGGEQFFGPGTRLTVL.

In this sample, this clonotype turned up many times. The chain is built from TRBV12-3 or TRBV12-4 and TRBJ2-1; D ambiguous. The CDR3 spans 16 residues. V lost 6 bases and J lost 0, with 15 bases in between. The CDR3 region has the DNA TGTGCCAGCAGCACACACCGACCAGGCTCCTACAATGAGCAGTTCTTC. It is translated as CASSTHRPGSYNEQFF.

The rearrangement joins TRBV20-1 to TRBJ2-5; 8 positions agree with TRBD2. Trimming at V came to 3 bases and at J to 5 bases, leaving 11 bases not matched to a gene. The CDR3 covers 15 residues. Per the germline V gene, CDR1 is DFQATT and CDR2 is SNEGSKA (reference sequence). CDR3 sequence reads: CSARGEAGVSETQYF. Here the CDR3 DNA reads TGCAGTGCTAGGGGGGAAGCGGGGGTCTCGGAGACCCAGTACTTC.

This clonotype was picked up many times. J is TRBJ2-7 and V is TRBV6-5; 9 nucleotides agree with TRBD1. The germline V gene encodes CDR1 MNHEY and CDR2 SVGAGI. This CDR3 region has 13 residues. Trimming took 11 bases from V and 3 from J; bases not matched to a gene: 8. CDR3 region: CASLDRGGYEQYF. DNA of the CDR3: TGTGCCTCCCTGGACAGGGGTGGCTACGAGCAGTACTTC.

The genes are TRBV6-2 or TRBV6-3 and TRBJ2-7; 7 bases map to TRBD2. V shed 6 bases, J shed 1 base, and the junction held 12 bases outside the gene matches. CDR3 size: 16 residues. Germline V lookup: CDR1 MNHEY, CDR2 SVGEGT. The CDR3 loop is CASSRDPGRLSYEQYF. In DNA form, the CDR3 reads TGTGCCAGCAGCCGGGACCCCGGGAGGCTTTCCTACGAGCAGTACTTC.

This clonotype was observed a handful of times. V is TRBV15 and J is TRBJ1-5; D not certain. CDR1 is LNHNV and CDR2 is YYDKDF in the germline V gene (reference sequence). This CDR3 is built from 16 residues. Trimming removed 0 bases at V and 0 bases at J, with 9 bases between. The CDR3, as DNA: TGTGCCACCAGCAGAGAAACTTCAAATAGCAATCAGCCCCAGCATTTT. As protein: CATSRETSNSNQPQHF.

This clonotype was observed a few times. The chain is built from TRBV12-3 or TRBV12-4 and TRBJ1-2; D gene ambiguous. The CDR3 loop spans 11 amino acids. V was shortened by 5 bases and J by 7 bases, with 8 bases between the two germline ends. CDR3 coding DNA: TGTGCCAGCAGTCCCGCGTTTGGCTACACCTTC. Amino acid sequence: CASSPAFGYTF.

With regard to this clonotype: A read error is possible here, since a much larger clone lies one base away. The chain links TRBV6-1 to TRBJ2-5, with D possibly TRBD1 on 5 matching bases. Germline V lookup: CDR1 MNHNS, CDR2 SASEGT. This CDR3 is built from 14 residues. V lost 6 bases and J 2 bases, leaving 13 bases between the germline ends. This chain's CDR3 is CASSEETAQETQYF. The CDR3, as DNA: TGTGCCAGCAGCGAGGAGACAGCTCAAGAGACCCAGTACTTC.